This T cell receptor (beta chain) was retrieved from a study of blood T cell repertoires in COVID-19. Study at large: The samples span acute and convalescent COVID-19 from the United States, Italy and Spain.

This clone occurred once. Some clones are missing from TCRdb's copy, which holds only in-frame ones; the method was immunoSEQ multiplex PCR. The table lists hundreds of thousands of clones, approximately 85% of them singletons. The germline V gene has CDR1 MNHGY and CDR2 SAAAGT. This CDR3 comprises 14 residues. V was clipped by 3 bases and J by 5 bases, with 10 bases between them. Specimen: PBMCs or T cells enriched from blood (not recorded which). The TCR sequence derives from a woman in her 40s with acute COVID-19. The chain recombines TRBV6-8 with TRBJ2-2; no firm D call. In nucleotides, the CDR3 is TGTGCCAGCAGTTATACGGAACAGACCGGGGAGCTGTTTTTT. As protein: CASSYTEQTGELFF.